Listed below are T cell receptor beta chains from one sample, sequenced in a study of Ad26.COV2.S vaccination and SARS-CoV-2 variants. Generated by immunoSEQ multiplex PCR, the TCRdb table keeps only in-frame clones and is missing some. The table shows about 280,000 clones, with around 87% occurring only once. Sequences were derived from peripheral blood, sampled in a trial of Ad26.COV2.S vaccine versus placebo. Receptors were obtained from a person between 18 and 60 years old who received the Ad26.COV2.S COVID-19 vaccine or a placebo. CDR3s include the opening cysteine and the closing phenylalanine or tryptophan. Fields, in order: D gene, clone size, J gene, V gene, CDR3 protein, CDR3 DNA. A D gene is named only where the DNA matches it firmly. Part of the rows lack a size; the others show once, few, many or a class for expanded clones.

>NA|NA|TRBJ1-6|TRBV4-3
CASSLRGSQGSPLHF
TGCGCCAGCAGCCTCCGGGGCAGTCAGGGTTCACCCCTCCACTTT
>TRBD1|NA|TRBJ1-2|TRBV5-1
CASSFGQGGGYTF
TGCGCCAGCAGCTTCGGACAGGGCGGCGGCTACACCTTC
>NA|NA|TRBJ1-2|TRBV12-5
CASGLGTDFSGYTF
TGTGCTAGTGGTCTCGGGACCGATTTTTCTGGCTACACCTTC
>NA|NA|TRBJ1-5|TRBV7-9
CASSPRGNQPQHF
TGTGCCAGCAGCCCGCGGGGGAATCAGCCCCAGCATTTT
>TRBD2|NA|TRBJ2-7|TRBV7-2
CASRSPSGGSEQYF
TGTGCCAGCAGATCTCCTAGCGGGGGGTCCGAGCAGTACTTC
>NA|NA|TRBJ2-6|TRBV29-1
CSVTTSSGANVLTF
TGCAGCGTCACAACAAGTTCTGGGGCCAACGTCCTGACTTTC
>NA|NA|TRBJ1-6|TRBV9
CASSLQRYNSPLHF
TGTGCCAGCAGCCTACAGCGATATAATTCACCCCTCCACTTT
>NA|NA|TRBJ2-2|TRBV5-1
CASSFGRSNTGELFF
TGCGCCAGCAGCTTTGGGCGTTCGAACACCGGGGAGCTGTTTTTT
>TRBD2|NA|TRBJ2-1|TRBV5-1
CASSPGLAGDNEQFF
TGCGCCAGCAGCCCCGGACTAGCGGGAGACAATGAGCAGTTCTTC
>NA|NA|TRBJ2-7|TRBV2
CASSEGGAQIEQYF
TGTGCCAGCAGTGAAGGGGGGGCGCAGATCGAGCAGTACTTC
>TRBD2|NA|TRBJ2-3|TRBV10-1
CATSISGGPTDTQYF
TGCGCCACCAGTATTAGCGGGGGTCCCACAGATACGCAGTATTTT
>NA|NA|TRBJ1-4|TRBV10-3
CAISQTGHEELFF
TGTGCCATCAGTCAGACAGGACACGAGGAACTGTTTTTT
>TRBD2|NA|TRBJ2-1|TRBV6-5
CASSLEGLARNEQFF
TGTGCCAGCAGCCTGGAGGGACTAGCGCGCAATGAGCAGTTCTTC
>NA|NA|TRBJ1-1|TRBV19
CASSHDGLPTEAFF
TGTGCCAGTAGCCACGACGGGCTGCCGACTGAAGCTTTCTTT
>TRBD1|NA|TRBJ1-4|TRBV7-9
CASSLAQGAYEKLFF
TGTGCCAGCAGCTTAGCGCAGGGGGCTTATGAAAAACTGTTTTTT
>NA|NA|TRBJ1-6|TRBV2
CASSDGGDRFNSPLHF
TGTGCCAGCAGCGATGGGGGAGACAGGTTTAATTCACCCCTCCACTTT
>TRBD2|NA|TRBJ2-7|TRBV4-2
CASSQDERETYEQYF
TGTGCCAGCAGCCAAGATGAGCGGGAGACCTACGAGCAGTACTTC
>TRBD1|NA|TRBJ1-2|TRBV14
CASSPRTGEGYTF
TGTGCCAGCAGCCCGAGGACAGGGGAAGGCTACACCTTC
>NA|NA|TRBJ2-6|TRBV7-9
CASSLDGWEEGDVLTF
TGTGCCAGCAGCTTAGACGGGTGGGAGGAGGGTGACGTCCTGACTTTC
>NA|NA|TRBJ1-6|TRBV5-1
CASRPDWGNSPLHF
TGCGCCAGCAGACCGGACTGGGGTAATTCACCCCTCCACTTT
>NA|NA|TRBJ2-5|TRBV11-1
CASSDGGQETQYF
TGTGCCAGCAGCGATGGGGGGCAAGAGACCCAGTACTTC
>NA|NA|TRBJ1-2|TRBV5-6
CASSWGTGTTF
NA
>NA|NA|TRBJ1-5|TRBV6-1
CASSEVGQTLAPQHF
TGTGCCAGCAGTGAGGTGGGGCAGACTCTGGCGCCCCAGCATTTT
>NA|NA|TRBJ1-2|TRBV12-3/TRBV12-4
CASSLAGSGYTF
TGTGCCAGCAGTTTAGCCGGCTCTGGCTACACCTTC
>NA|few|TRBJ2-5|TRBV18
CASSPDLQETQYF
TGTGCCAGCTCACCCGACCTTCAAGAGACCCAGTACTTC
>TRBD1|once|TRBJ2-3|TRBV3-1/TRBV3-2
CASSRTRTGSTDTQYF
TGTGCCAGCAGTCGGACCCGGACAGGGAGCACAGATACGCAGTATTTT
>TRBD2|NA|TRBJ2-7|TRBV5-4
CASRGGTSGSYEQYF
TGTGCCAGCAGGGGCGGGACTAGCGGGTCCTACGAGCAGTACTTC
>NA|NA|TRBJ2-5|TRBV2
CASSATGYQETQYF
TGTGCCAGCAGTGCGACTGGGTACCAAGAGACCCAGTACTTC
>NA|NA|TRBJ2-3|TRBV28
CASNDPQGRSTDTQYF
TGTGCCAGCAATGACCCCCAGGGAAGGAGCACAGATACGCAGTATTTT
>NA|NA|TRBJ2-5|TRBV29-1
CSVESWETQYF
TGCAGCGTTGAGAGTTGGGAGACCCAGTACTTC
>NA|NA|TRBJ2-5|TRBV29-1
CSASDPPGEAQYF
TGCAGCGCATCCGACCCGCCGGGGGAGGCCCAGTACTTC
>NA|NA|TRBJ2-5|TRBV10-1
CASSGPALGSETQYF
TGCGCCAGCAGTGGGCCAGCACTAGGCTCAGAGACCCAGTACTTC
>NA|NA|TRBJ2-5|TRBV3-1/TRBV3-2
CASRPAEETQYF
TGTGCCAGCAGGCCCGCCGAGGAGACCCAGTACTTC
>NA|NA|TRBJ2-7|TRBV5-8
CAPHYEQYF
TGTGCCCCCCACTACGAGCAGTACTTC
>NA|NA|TRBJ2-2|TRBV7-2
CASSFKGTGELFF
TGTGCCAGCAGCTTTAAAGGGACCGGGGAGCTGTTTTTT
>TRBD2|NA|TRBJ2-7|TRBV30
CAWSVGLADYEQYF
TGTGCCTGGAGTGTAGGACTAGCAGATTACGAGCAGTACTTC
>TRBD1|NA|TRBJ2-2|TRBV24-1
CATSRTGRTGELFF
TGTGCCACCAGTCGGACAGGGAGAACCGGGGAGCTGTTTTTT
>NA|NA|TRBJ1-1|TRBV5-5
CASSLYHGGYTEAFF
TGTGCCAGCAGCTTGTACCACGGCGGCTACACTGAAGCTTTCTTT
>NA|NA|TRBJ1-5|TRBV20-1
CSASGGGPVQPQHF
TGCAGTGCTAGTGGTGGGGGTCCTGTTCAGCCCCAGCATTTT
>TRBD1|NA|TRBJ1-4|TRBV7-6
CASSLRTGPYEKLFF
TGTGCCAGCAGCTTAAGGACAGGGCCTTATGAAAAACTGTTTTTT
>NA|NA|TRBJ1-4|TRBV7-9
CASAQAKKIGEKLFF
TGTGCCAGCGCCCAGGCCAAAAAAATCGGTGAAAAACTGTTTTTT
>NA|NA|TRBJ1-3|TRBV7-2
CASSSAFGNTIYF
TGTGCCAGCAGCTCCGCTTTTGGAAACACCATATATTTT
>NA|NA|TRBJ2-5|TRBV18
CASSQPNQETQYF
TGTGCCAGCTCACAACCCAACCAAGAGACCCAGTACTTC
>NA|NA|TRBJ2-7|TRBV7-9
CASSLATGGKSYEQYF
TGTGCCAGCAGCTTAGCCACAGGAGGGAAATCCTACGAGCAGTACTTC
>TRBD1|NA|TRBJ2-3|TRBV30
CAWSVLTGTGTDTQYF
TGTGCCTGGAGTGTATTGACCGGGACAGGCACAGATACGCAGTATTTT
>NA|NA|TRBJ2-5|TRBV9
CASSAVLGGLGETQYF
TGTGCCAGCAGCGCGGTTCTCGGGGGGCTCGGGGAGACCCAGTACTTC
>NA|NA|TRBJ2-2|TRBV5-8
CASSLMAGELFF
TGTGCCAGCAGCTTGATGGCCGGGGAGCTGTTTTTT
>NA|NA|TRBJ1-1|TRBV2
CASSEAGGFAEAFF
TGTGCCAGCAGTGAAGCAGGGGGATTCGCTGAAGCTTTCTTT
>TRBD1|NA|TRBJ1-1|TRBV30
CAWSEDRVSWTEAFF
TGTGCCTGGAGTGAAGACAGGGTATCTTGGACTGAAGCTTTCTTT
>TRBD2|NA|TRBJ2-6|TRBV4-1
CASSPMGGTSGGKSGANVLTF
TGCGCCAGCAGCCCGATGGGTGGGACTAGCGGGGGAAAATCTGGGGCCAACGTCCTGACTTTC
>NA|NA|TRBJ1-5|TRBV6-1
CASSDWGRGSGNQPQHF
TGTGCCAGCAGTGATTGGGGCAGGGGATCTGGCAATCAGCCCCAGCATTTT
>NA|NA|TRBJ2-7|TRBV27
CASSFRRGTYEQYF
TGTGCCAGCAGTTTCAGAAGGGGAACCTACGAGCAGTACTTC
>TRBD1|NA|TRBJ2-1|TRBV5-1
CASSLTGTGWNEQFF
TGCGCCAGCAGCTTAACCGGGACAGGGTGGAATGAGCAGTTCTTC
>NA|NA|TRBJ1-5|TRBV2
CAGSYGRNQPQHF
TGTGCGGGCAGTTACGGCCGCAATCAGCCCCAGCATTTT
>NA|NA|TRBJ2-3|TRBV4-1
CASRDKASGGGGTDTQYF
TGCGCCAGCAGAGACAAAGCTAGCGGAGGGGGGGGCACAGATACGCAGTATTTT
>NA|NA|TRBJ1-2|TRBV6-5
CASSPSPNYGYTF
TGTGCCAGCAGTCCCTCTCCTAACTATGGCTACACCTTC
>NA|NA|TRBJ1-1|TRBV4-1
CASGTPGMNTEAFF
TGCGCCAGCGGAACGCCAGGGATGAACACTGAAGCTTTCTTT
>TRBD2|NA|TRBJ2-2|TRBV9
CASSVTSGSANTGELFF
TGTGCCAGCAGCGTAACTAGCGGGAGCGCGAACACCGGGGAGCTGTTTTTT
>NA|NA|TRBJ2-5|TRBV6-6
CASSPRQAQETQYF
TGTGCCAGCAGTCCCCGGCAGGCTCAAGAGACCCAGTACTTC